The source of this T cell receptor (beta chain) is a study of shared clonotypes between healthy human individuals. Turning to the study itself: In total, the donors were a couple of women and three men aged 18 to 49.

The study, taken as a whole, reports: Sequencing depth was expected to affect clonotype sharing among donors. Donors were few, which limited the genetic and exposure-history diversity represented.

The CDR3 contains 15 residues. Germline CDR1 and CDR2: MNHNS and SASEGT. Trimming removed 6 bases from V and 0 bases from J; junction bases left unmatched: 7. TCRdb's copy holds only in-frame clones and misses some; the assay was immunoSEQ multiplex PCR. Of under 1,100,000 clones listed, roughly 80% are singletons. With respect to this clone: The antigen remains undetermined.

The chain recombines TRBV6-1 with TRBJ2-7; TRBD1 matches at 8 bases. The specimen sequenced was memory CD4+ T cells sorted from blood. Subset reported: CD45RA-negative fraction. The sequence derives from a man aged 18 to 29 in good health. The CDR3 DNA reads as TGTGCCAGCAGGAACAGGGGGTCCATCTCCTACGAGCAGTACTTC. Protein product: CASRNRGSISYEQYF.